This TCR beta chain was retrieved from a study of T cells in narcolepsy. Per the germline V gene, CDR1 is KGHSH and CDR2 is LQKENI. This CDR3 is built from 13 residues. V gave up 8 bases and J gave up 9 bases, with 17 bases separating them. Libraries were prepared by immunoSEQ multiplex PCR; TCRdb keeps only in-frame clonotypes and omits some of them. In the table there are about 40,000 clones, approximately 88% of which are singletons. Sequencing was done on a sample of CD45RA- memory CD4+ T cells from PBMCs. The chain combines TRBV18 with TRBJ2-1; D is ambiguous. The TCR sequence derives from a human donor with narcolepsy. This CDR3 is CASARSDVAEQFF. The CDR3 nucleotides are TGTGCCAGCGCGCGCAGTGATGTGGCTGAGCAGTTCTTC.